The present TCR beta chain was sequenced within a study of siplizumab effects on memory and regulatory T cells. Sequencing of each sample assayed some 10^5 TCR templates. The protocol was immunoSEQ multiplex PCR, while the TCRdb copy is restricted to in-frame clones and leaves out a portion. The sample includes some 88,000 clones, around 89% of them seen just once. Deletions cut 6 bases from V and 1 base from J, with 9 bases between. There are 13 residues in the CDR3. Germline loops: CDR1 MDHEN, CDR2 SYDVKM. Sequencing was done on a sample of CD4+ T cells sorted from blood. The rearrangement links TRBV28 to TRBJ1-1; D is unresolved. The receptor's source is a human donor in good health. DNA of the CDR3: TGTGCCAGCAGGCAACACGCGAACACTGAAGCTTTCTTT. As protein: CASRQHANTEAFF. Supplemented by reference TRBV28 and TRBJ1-1, the full variable domain reads DVKVTQSSRYLVKRTGEKVFLECVQDMDHENMFWYRQDPGLGLRLIYFSYDVKMKEKGDIPEGYSVSREKKERFSLILESASTNQTSMYLCASRQHANTEAFFGQGTRLTVV.